A selection of T cell receptor beta chains follows, all from one sample in a study of blood T cells in healthy people across ages. In TCRdb, the 5' RACE reads were re-called with MiXCR into one record per CDR3 protein. The table shows over 1,300,000 distinct CDR3 sequences, with approximately 63% occurring only once. The sample was blood. The receptors here all came from a man aged 18 to 35 in good health. The CDR3 runs from the conserved cysteine through the conserved F or W. D genes are given only for firm matches. Only part of the rows carry a size: once, few, many, or a class if the clone is expanded.

TRBV18	TRBD2	TRBJ2-1	-	TGTGCCGGCCTCCCCCTAGCGGGAGATAGAAATGAGCAGTTCTTC	CAGLPLAGDRNEQFF
TRBV6-2/TRBV6-3	-	TRBJ1-2	-	TGTGCCAGCAGTTACTGGGGACGGGACCTCTATGGCTACACCTTC	CASSYWGRDLYGYTF
TRBV6-2/TRBV6-3	TRBD1	TRBJ1-5	few	TGTGCCAGCAGTATACAGGGGGGGGGCCAGCCCCAGCATTTT	CASSIQGGGQPQHF
TRBV2	-	TRBJ2-1	-	TGTGCCAGCAGTGATAGTCCCTACGAGCAGTTCTTC	CASSDSPYEQFF
TRBV7-2	TRBD2	TRBJ2-1	-	TGTGCCAGCAGTCACGGGACTAGCGGTTACAATGAGCAGTTCTTC	CASSHGTSGYNEQFF
TRBV12-3/TRBV12-4	-	TRBJ2-2	-	TGTGCCAGCAGACTAGGGGGACCCAACACCGGGGAGCTGTTTTTT	CASRLGGPNTGELFF
TRBV7-9	-	TRBJ2-6	-	TGTGCCATTTCTACCGGGGTCTCTGGGGCCAACGTCCTGACTTTC	CAISTGVSGANVLTF
TRBV7-9	TRBD1	TRBJ2-5	-	TGTGCCAGCAGTTTAGCCGACAGGGGGCGGTCGCAAGAGACCCAGTACTTC	CASSLADRGRSQETQYF
TRBV6-5	-	TRBJ2-3	-	TGTGCCAGCAGCCTGAGGAACGTAGATACGCAGTATTTT	CASSLRNVDTQYF
TRBV4-1	-	TRBJ1-5	-	TGCGCCAGCAGCCAAGACAGGGACAATCAGCCCCAGCATTTT	CASSQDRDNQPQHF
TRBV6-1	-	TRBJ1-2	-	TGTGCCAGCAGTGAATTCGGCTACCCAAACTATGGCTACACCTTC	CASSEFGYPNYGYTF
TRBV9	TRBD2	TRBJ2-1	once	TGTGCCAGCAGCGCGCGAACCGGGACTAGAGGCGAGCAGTTCTTC	CASSARTGTRGEQFF
TRBV7-6	-	TRBJ1-1	-	TGTGCCAGCACGGGGGGGGAGGACACTGAAGCTTTCTTT	CASTGGEDTEAFF
TRBV4-2	TRBD1	TRBJ2-4	-	TGTGCCAGCAGCCACACAGGGGTCGATGAGCAGTACTTC	CASSHTGVDEQYF
TRBV6-6	-	TRBJ2-3	-	TGTGCCAGCAGTCTCCAGTTAGATACGCAGTATTTT	CASSLQLDTQYF
TRBV10-2	-	TRBJ2-7	few	TGCGCCAGCAGTGAGTCGAGTGGTACGAGGGAGCAGTACTTC	CASSESSGTREQYF
TRBV4-1	-	TRBJ2-7	-	TGCGCCAGCAGCCAAGAGCAGGGGATCTCCTACGAGCAGTACTTC	CASSQEQGISYEQYF
TRBV5-6	TRBD1	TRBJ2-7	-	TGTGCCAGCAGCACACTGGGACAGGGTGGAGCGTACGAGCAGTACTTC	CASSTLGQGGAYEQYF
TRBV12-3/TRBV12-4	TRBD2	TRBJ2-3	-	TGTGCCAGCAGGCTAGCGGGAGGTTTAGATACGCAGTATTTT	CASRLAGGLDTQYF
TRBV4-3	TRBD1	TRBJ2-5	few	TGCGCCAGCAGTCCGGGACAGGGGGCCACTTCCAAGGAGACCCAGTACTTC	CASSPGQGATSKETQYF
TRBV5-1	-	TRBJ2-5	few	TGCGCCAGCAGCTTTAAACTAGTTACGGAGACCCAGTACTTC	CASSFKLVTETQYF
TRBV2	-	TRBJ1-6	-	TGTGCCAGCACATATATGGGGGAGAGCTCCTATAATTCACCCCTCCACTTT	CASTYMGESSYNSPLHF
TRBV27	-	TRBJ1-6	once	TGTGCCAGCAGTCTCGGGGTCGGCTATTCACCCCTCCACTTT	CASSLGVGYSPLHF
TRBV29-1	-	TRBJ2-2	-	TGCAGCGTTGACCGAACGAACACCGGGGAGCTGTTTTTT	CSVDRTNTGELFF
TRBV11-2	TRBD1	TRBJ1-2	-	TGTGCCAGCAGCTTAGATCAGGACAGGCCTGGCTATGGCTACACCTTC	CASSLDQDRPGYGYTF
TRBV12-3/TRBV12-4	-	TRBJ2-1	-	TGTGCCAGCAGTTCCCTTAGCGGAACCTCCTACAATGAGCGGTTCTTC	CASSSLSGTSYNERFF
TRBV4-3	TRBD1	TRBJ2-1	-	TGCGCCAGCAGGCGGACAGGGGGCAGGGATGAGCAGTTCTTC	CASRRTGGRDEQFF
TRBV4-3	TRBD1	TRBJ2-4	-	TGCGCCAGCAGCCCCCAGGGACAGGGGGCGGTCATTCAGTACTTC	CASSPQGQGAVIQYF
TRBV29-1	TRBD2	TRBJ2-3	few	TGCAGCGTTGAACGGGGGACTAGCGTTAGCACAGATACGCAGTATTTT	CSVERGTSVSTDTQYF
TRBV7-9	TRBD2	TRBJ2-7	-	TGTGCCAGCAGCTTAGAAGCGGGGCACGAGCAGTACTTC	CASSLEAGHEQYF
TRBV14	-	TRBJ2-1	-	TGTGCCAGCAGCCAAGTGATAGCGTGGAATGAGCAGTTCTTC	CASSQVIAWNEQFF
TRBV29-1	TRBD2	TRBJ2-2	-	TGCAGCGTTGGCGGGGGGGCCTTCACCGGGGAGCTGTTTTTT	CSVGGGAFTGELFF
TRBV4-3	-	TRBJ2-1	-	TGCGCCAGCAGCCAAAGGGCGCAGGGCAGGTACAATGAGCAGTTCTTC	CASSQRAQGRYNEQFF
TRBV5-4	-	TRBJ2-4	-	TGTGCCAGCAGCCACCAGGGGTCGGGGGACATTCAGTACTTC	CASSHQGSGDIQYF
TRBV7-2	-	TRBJ1-3	-	TGTGCCAGCAGCTTAGGTGGGGGCCGCTCTGGAAACACCATATATTTT	CASSLGGGRSGNTIYF
TRBV12-3/TRBV12-4	-	TRBJ2-7	few	TGTGCCAGCACCACCGGACACGAGCAGTACTTC	CASTTGHEQYF
TRBV27	TRBD1	TRBJ1-1	once	TGTGCCAGCCTTTCCGGGACAGGGGCGAACACTGAAGCTTTCTTT	CASLSGTGANTEAFF
TRBV12-3/TRBV12-4	-	TRBJ1-1	-	TGTGCCTGCATAGAACACCGTCCCGGGAACACTGAAGCTTTCTTT	CACIEHRPGNTEAFF
TRBV5-1	-	TRBJ2-7	-	TGCGCCAGCAGCGCGGACTTCAGCTCCTACAATGAGCAGTACTTC	CASSADFSSYNEQYF
TRBV7-9	-	TRBJ2-5	-	TGTGCCAGTAGCGTAGGCCTGACAGTGTACCAAGAGACCCAGTACTTC	CASSVGLTVYQETQYF
TRBV5-1	-	TRBJ1-2	-	TGCGCCAGCAGCCGTGGTAGGGAAAACTATGGCTACACCTTC	CASSRGRENYGYTF
TRBV7-2	-	TRBJ2-3	-	TGTGCCAGTGGTGGACAGAGCACAGATACGCAGTATTTT	CASGGQSTDTQYF
TRBV6-5	TRBD2	TRBJ2-2	-	TGTGCCAGCAGATTAGCGGGGGTGGTCGGGGAGCTGTTTTTT	CASRLAGVVGELFF
TRBV6-5	-	TRBJ2-1	-	TGTGCCAGCAGTCACCAGGGCCTAGGAAATGAGCAGTTCTTC	CASSHQGLGNEQFF
TRBV3-1	TRBD1	TRBJ2-7	-	TGTGCCAGCAGCCAACACAGGGGAACCCACGAGCAGTACTTC	CASSQHRGTHEQYF
TRBV4-1	TRBD2	TRBJ2-1	-	TGCGCCAGCAGCCAAGAGTCTAGCGGGAATTATATCAATGAGCAGTTCTTC	CASSQESSGNYINEQFF
TRBV7-2	TRBD1	TRBJ1-2	-	TGTGCCAGCAGCCCCTTGACAGGGAGCGGCTACACCTTC	CASSPLTGSGYTF
TRBV4-3	-	TRBJ2-1	-	TGCTCCAGCAGCCTACCCGGGACAGAGCAGTTCTTC	CSSSLPGTEQFF
TRBV6-5	TRBD1	TRBJ1-2	few	TGTGCCAGCACCGAGACTTCCCAAACAGGGGTCTATGGCTACACCTTC	CASTETSQTGVYGYTF
TRBV6-5	-	TRBJ1-3	-	TGTGCCAGCAGTTACGCCTATCCGGGCGTGCAGGGCGTGTCTCCTGGAAACACCATATATTTT	CASSYAYPGVQGVSPGNTIYF
TRBV9	TRBD2	TRBJ2-7	-	TGTGCCAGCAGCCCGACAGGACTAGCGGGAGGTAACGAGCAGTACTTC	CASSPTGLAGGNEQYF